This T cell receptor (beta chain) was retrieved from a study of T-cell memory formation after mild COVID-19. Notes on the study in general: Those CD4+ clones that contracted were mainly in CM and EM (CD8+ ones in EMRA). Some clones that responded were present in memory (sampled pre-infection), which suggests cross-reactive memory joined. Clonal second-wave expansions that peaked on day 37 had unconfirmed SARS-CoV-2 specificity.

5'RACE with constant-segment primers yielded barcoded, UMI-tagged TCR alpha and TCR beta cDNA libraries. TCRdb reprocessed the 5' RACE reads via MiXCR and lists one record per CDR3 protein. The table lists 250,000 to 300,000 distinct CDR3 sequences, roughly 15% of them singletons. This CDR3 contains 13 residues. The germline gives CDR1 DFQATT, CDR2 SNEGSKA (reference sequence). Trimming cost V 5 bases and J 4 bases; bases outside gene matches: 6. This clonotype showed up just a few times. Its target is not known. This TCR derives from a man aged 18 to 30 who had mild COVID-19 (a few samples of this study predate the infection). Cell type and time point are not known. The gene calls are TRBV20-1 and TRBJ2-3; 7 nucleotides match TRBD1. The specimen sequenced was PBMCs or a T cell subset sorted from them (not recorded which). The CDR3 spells CSAQLQGPDTQYF. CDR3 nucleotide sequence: TGCAGTGCTCAACTACAGGGGCCAGATACGCAGTATTTT.